A selection of T cell receptor beta chains follows, all from one sample in a study of OX40 agonist ivuxolimab in advanced cancers. Clones were sequenced by immunoSEQ multiplex PCR, and TCRdb holds only the in-frame ones, with some missing. The table lists approximately 100,000 clones, about nine tenths of them singletons. This specimen consisted of CD4+ or CD8+ T cells sorted from blood, obtained in a trial of the OX40 agonist ivuxolimab. Receptors were obtained from an adult with an advanced solid tumor such as melanoma, head and neck, liver or kidney cancer. Each CDR3 is given with its conserved first and last residue.

CDR3aa	len	j_gene	v_gene
CASSSYKDDVYEQYF	15	TRBJ2-7	TRBV19
CASSHPRRTSSLSSYEQYF	19	-	TRBV5-1
CASSNAGAYNEQFF	14	TRBJ2-1	TRBV5-4
CASSERGAVSPDTQYF	16	TRBJ2-3	TRBV6-1
CASSELAGNTGELFF	15	TRBJ2-2	TRBV5-1
CASSFLAGKDTQYF	14	TRBJ2-3	TRBV7-8
CASRSQGTRETQYF	14	TRBJ2-5	TRBV6-6
CASSPWTGGTGELFF	15	TRBJ2-2	TRBV28
CAWGLQYNQPQHF	13	TRBJ1-5	TRBV30
CASSSQGARQETQYF	15	TRBJ2-5	TRBV5-1